This TCR beta chain is from a study of cytomegalovirus exposure and HLA in healthy donors. PCR amplification relied on 60 Vbeta primers (plus 13 Jbeta primers). TCRdb's table, derived via immunoSEQ multiplex PCR, lists solely in-frame clones and lacks some. The sample records roughly 200,000 clones, roughly three quarters being singletons. Comments on this clone: What it binds is not known.

With V trimmed by 10 bases and J by 1 base, 8 bases remained unmatched. Germline CDR1 and CDR2: ENHRY and SYGVKD. The CDR3 length is 14 residues. Study findings and constraints: Most TCR beta V segments were productive about 90% or about 30% of the time in an earlier analysis.

Sequenced input: PBMCs. The chain employs TRBV10-3 and TRBJ1-1; 8 nucleotides line up with TRBD1. The source is a male donor in good health and CMV-seronegative. This CDR3 reads CATLAGTGNTEAFF. The CDR3 nucleotides are TGTGCCACCCTAGCCGGGACAGGGAACACTGAAGCTTTCTTT.